This T cell receptor (beta chain) came from a study of T cells in Graves' hyperthyroidism and ophthalmopathy. Study background: Peripheral blood was collected at initial diagnosis, before any treatment.

This clonotype was found many times. What it recognizes is unknown. Ophthalmopathy cases scored 3 or more on the Clinical Activity Score and 4 or more on NOSPECS grade, with duration below 3 months. The diagnoses drew upon clinical symptoms, serum thyroxine and TRAb, thyroid ultrasound and orbital computed tomography. Findings and caveats of the study: Ophthalmopathy and stable hyperthyroidism were told apart by a 13 V-J model.

The source material, RNA transcripts, was used to amplify TCR beta CDR3 regions. The HTBI primer set was used in a first-round RT-PCR of the TCR CDR3. TCRdb ran MiXCR on the multiplex PCR reads and lists one entry per CDR3 protein. The data hold around 600,000 distinct CDR3 sequences, with 14% observed a single time. Input material: blood. The TCR sequence derives from a woman younger than 30 with Graves' ophthalmopathy.

The chain's CDR3 is CASSLGAVIQETQYF. For the CDR3, the DNA is TGCGCCAGCAGCTTGGGGGCAGTGATCCAAGAGACCCAGTACTTC. V and J are TRBV5-1 and TRBJ2-5; D is unclear. CDR3 length equals 15 residues. Germline values: CDR1 SGHRS, CDR2 YFSETQ. The ends were cut back, 0 bases at V and 1 base at J, with 10 bases in the middle.